Sequencing of this TCR beta chain was carried out in a study of TIL therapy for anti-PD-1-resistant metastatic lung cancer (dated by TCRdb to the early 2020s). For the study in its entirety: Tumors were harvested before any PD-1/PD-L1 blockade; patients then received nivolumab, and those progressing received lymphodepletion, expanded TIL infusion and IL-2. Enrolled patients had a median age of 54 years (range roughly 35-85) and a median tumor PD-L1 proportion score of approximately 6.6%. The cohort was predominantly lung adenocarcinoma, with several EGFR-mutant and two ALK-rearranged tumors, and half of patients were current or former smokers. Across the cohort, whole-exome sequencing showed a median non-synonymous tumor mutation burden of around 1.4 mutations per megabase. Clonotypes were tracked across tumor, expanded TIL product and serial blood samples by T cell receptor beta sequencing of tumor and peripheral blood. Results the study describes overall, beyond this receptor: The study protocol defined all tumor marker inferences as exploratory. Generalizability was limited because the cohort was highly selected, with more treatment-naive, never-smoker and oncogene-addicted patients included than is typical. Infused TIL clonotypes partially replaced the baseline peripheral repertoire then decayed over months, with no apparent association between persistence and response.

The time point label on this specimen signifies: pre-treatment sample, taken before nivolumab and TIL therapy. A phase I trial run at two centers enrolled adults with stage 4 NSCLC between October 2017 and early 2020. The samples were obtained from a phase I trial that was single-arm and open-label and tested tumor-infiltrating lymphocyte therapy combined with nivolumab in advanced non-small cell lung cancer. Blood mononuclear cells were isolated from EDTA tubes by Ficoll gradient and were snap-frozen as pellets, and DNA was extracted with a Qiagen mini-prep kit. Using bias-controlled multiplex PCR with the immunoSEQ v3 hsTCRB kit, the TCR beta CDR3 regions were amplified from genomic DNA. TCR libraries were sequenced on an Illumina NextSeq 500 to around 2.1 million read pairs for survey level or 5-6 million for deep level. The paper's processing steps were these. V, D and J genes were assigned, non-productive sequences were removed, and clonality was reported by immunoSEQ Analyzer software. Repertoires were compared using productive Simpson clonality and Morisita overlap index of productive TRB rearrangements between infused TIL and blood. Absolute clonotype counts in blood were estimated by multiplying the lymphocyte count by the CD3+ fraction and by the productive frequency of the clone. As stored in TCRdb, this immuneACCESS dataset retains in-frame rearrangements with V and J assigned. A fraction of the clones does not appear; measured against another copy, unresolved V genes explain less than half of the discrepancy, and the remainder lacks a known reason. V and J calls and clone size are as listed in that table; D and trimming were resolved from the DNA. This sample lists 50,000 to 70,000 clones; 80% to 90% were detected once. Under 3% of the sample goes to the ten largest clones.

Relative to germline, V is 3 bases shorter and J is 4 bases shorter, with 13 bases between their ends. The germline V gene (reference sequence) specifies PRHDT as CDR1 and FYEKMQ as CDR2. The CDR3 contains 15 residues, cysteine and phenylalanine counted. Only the CDR3 DNA is retained, 45 bases long and in frame from the first base. Details on this clone: It has no known antigen specificity. No much larger clonotype is one base removed from it; base qualities were not supplied.

The material was blood, obtained at baseline. The origin of this receptor is a person aged 25-79 years with non-small cell lung cancer. This sequence uses TRBV13 and TRBJ2-1; TRBD2 is perhaps the D gene, given 5 matching bases. The DNA sequence is TGTGCCAGCAGCTTGTTGAGCGGAGGTTACAATGAGCAGTTCTTC. Translated, it gives CASSLLSGGYNEQFF.